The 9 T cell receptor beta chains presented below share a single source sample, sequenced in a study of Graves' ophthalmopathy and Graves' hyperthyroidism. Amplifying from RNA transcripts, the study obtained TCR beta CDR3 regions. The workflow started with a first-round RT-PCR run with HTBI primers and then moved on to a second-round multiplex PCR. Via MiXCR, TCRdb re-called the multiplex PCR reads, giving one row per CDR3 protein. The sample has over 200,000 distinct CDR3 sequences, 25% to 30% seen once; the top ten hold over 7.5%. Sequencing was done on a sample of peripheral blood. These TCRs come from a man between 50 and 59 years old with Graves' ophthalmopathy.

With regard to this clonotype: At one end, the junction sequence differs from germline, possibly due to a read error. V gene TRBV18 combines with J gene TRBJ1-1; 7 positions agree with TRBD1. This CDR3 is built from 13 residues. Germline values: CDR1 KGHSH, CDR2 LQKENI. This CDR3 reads CASPDQGGIEAFF. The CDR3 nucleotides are TGCGCCAGCCCCGACCAAGGGGGCATTGAAGCTTTCTTT.

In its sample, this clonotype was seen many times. CDR3 sequence (DNA): TGTGCCAGCAGAGGGACAGCGGGGGAGACCCAGTACTTC. This gives the protein CASRGTAGETQYF. The gene calls are TRBV2 and TRBJ2-5; the D call may be TRBD1 or TRBD2 (7 bases each). Germline V CDR1 and CDR2: SNHLY, FYNNEI. CDR3 size: 13 residues. Trimming took 6 bases from V and 5 from J, leaving 13 bases between them.

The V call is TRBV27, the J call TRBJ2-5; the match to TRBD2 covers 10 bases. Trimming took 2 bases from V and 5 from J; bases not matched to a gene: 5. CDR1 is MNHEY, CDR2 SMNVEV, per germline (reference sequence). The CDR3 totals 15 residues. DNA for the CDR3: TGTGCCAGCAGTTTAATAGCGGGGGGCCAGGAGACCCAGTACTTC. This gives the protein CASSLIAGGQETQYF.

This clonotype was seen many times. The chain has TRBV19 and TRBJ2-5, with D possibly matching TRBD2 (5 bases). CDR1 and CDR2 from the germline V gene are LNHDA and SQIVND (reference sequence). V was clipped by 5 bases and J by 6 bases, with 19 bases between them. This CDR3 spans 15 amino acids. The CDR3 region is CASSQSTGTHKTQYF. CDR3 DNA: TGTGCCAGTAGTCAATCGACGGGAACGCATAAGACCCAGTACTTC. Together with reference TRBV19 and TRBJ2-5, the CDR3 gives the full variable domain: DGGITQSPKYLFRKEGQNVTLSCEQNLNHDAMYWYRQDPGQGLRLIYYSQIVNDFQKGDIAEGYSVSREKKESFPLTVTSAQKNPTAFYLCASSQSTGTHKTQYFGPGTRLLVL.

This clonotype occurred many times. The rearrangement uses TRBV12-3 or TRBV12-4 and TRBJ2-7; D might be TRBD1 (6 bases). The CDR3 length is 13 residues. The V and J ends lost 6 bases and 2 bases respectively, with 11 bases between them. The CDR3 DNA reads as TGTGCCAGCAGGTCAGGGGACGCCTACGAGCAGTACTTC. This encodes CASRSGDAYEQYF.

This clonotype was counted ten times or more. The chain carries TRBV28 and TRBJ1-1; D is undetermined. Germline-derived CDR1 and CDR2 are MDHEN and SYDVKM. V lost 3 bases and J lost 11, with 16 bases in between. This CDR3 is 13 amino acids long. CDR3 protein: CASSFILDRGAFF. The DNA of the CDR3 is TGTGCCAGCAGTTTTATACTCGACCGTGGGGCTTTCTTT.

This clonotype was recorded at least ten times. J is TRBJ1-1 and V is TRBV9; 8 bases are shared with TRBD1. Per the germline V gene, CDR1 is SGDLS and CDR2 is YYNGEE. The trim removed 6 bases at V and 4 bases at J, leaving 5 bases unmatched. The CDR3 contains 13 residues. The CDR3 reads CASKGTGVTEAFF. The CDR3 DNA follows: TGTGCCAGCAAGGGGACAGGAGTCACTGAAGCTTTCTTT.

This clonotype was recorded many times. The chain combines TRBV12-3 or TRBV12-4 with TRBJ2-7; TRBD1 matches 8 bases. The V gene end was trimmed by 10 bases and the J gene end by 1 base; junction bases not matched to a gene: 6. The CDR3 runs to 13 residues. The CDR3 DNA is TGTGCCACCTCCGACAGGGGTTCCTACGAGCAGTACTTC. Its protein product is CATSDRGSYEQYF.

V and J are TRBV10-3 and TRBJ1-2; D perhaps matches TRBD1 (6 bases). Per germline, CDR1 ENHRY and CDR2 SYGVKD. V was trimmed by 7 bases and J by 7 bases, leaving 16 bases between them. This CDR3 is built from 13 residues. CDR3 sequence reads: CAIMGGRVSGYTF. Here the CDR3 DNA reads TGTGCCATCATGGGGGGGCGAGTATCTGGCTACACCTTC.